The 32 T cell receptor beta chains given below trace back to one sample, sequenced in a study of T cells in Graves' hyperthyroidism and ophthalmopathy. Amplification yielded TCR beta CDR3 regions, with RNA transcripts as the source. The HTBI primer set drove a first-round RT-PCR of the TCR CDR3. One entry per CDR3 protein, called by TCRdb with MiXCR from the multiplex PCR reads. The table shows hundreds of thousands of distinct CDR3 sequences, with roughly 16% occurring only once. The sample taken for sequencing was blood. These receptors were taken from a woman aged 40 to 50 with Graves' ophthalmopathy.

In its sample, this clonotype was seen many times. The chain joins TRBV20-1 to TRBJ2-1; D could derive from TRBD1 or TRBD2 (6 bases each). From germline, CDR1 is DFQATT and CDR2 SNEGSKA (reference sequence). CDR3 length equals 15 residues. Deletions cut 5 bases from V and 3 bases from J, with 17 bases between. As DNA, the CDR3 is TGCAGTGCTTTCGGGGGCCATTGGGGCTACAATGAGCAGTTCTTC. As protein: CSAFGGHWGYNEQFF.

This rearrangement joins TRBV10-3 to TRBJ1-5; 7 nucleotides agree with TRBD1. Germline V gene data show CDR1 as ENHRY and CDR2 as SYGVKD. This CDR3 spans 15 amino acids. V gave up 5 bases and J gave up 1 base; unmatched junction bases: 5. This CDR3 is CAISKGAISNQPQHF. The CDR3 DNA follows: TGTGCCATCAGTAAGGGGGCGATCAGCAATCAGCCCCAGCATTTT.

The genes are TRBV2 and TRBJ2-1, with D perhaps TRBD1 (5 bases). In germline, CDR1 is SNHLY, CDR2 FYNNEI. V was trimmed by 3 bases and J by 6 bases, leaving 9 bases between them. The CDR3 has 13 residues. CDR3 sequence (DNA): TGTGCCAGCAGTGAGACAGCGATCAATGAGCAGTTCTTC. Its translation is CASSETAINEQFF.

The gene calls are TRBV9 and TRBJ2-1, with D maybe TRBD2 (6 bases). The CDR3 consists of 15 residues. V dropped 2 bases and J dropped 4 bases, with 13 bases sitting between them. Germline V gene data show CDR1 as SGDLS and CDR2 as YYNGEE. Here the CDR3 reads CASSVGAGNYNEQFF. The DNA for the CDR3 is TGTGCCAGCAGCGTTGGGGCGGGAAATTACAATGAGCAGTTCTTC.

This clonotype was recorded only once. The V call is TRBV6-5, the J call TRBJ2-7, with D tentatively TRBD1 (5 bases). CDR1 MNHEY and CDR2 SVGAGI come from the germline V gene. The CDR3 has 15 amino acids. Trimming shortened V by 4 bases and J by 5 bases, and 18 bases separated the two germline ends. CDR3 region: CASSWRSQGSDEQYF. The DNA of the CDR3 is TGTGCCAGCAGTTGGCGGAGCCAGGGATCGGACGAGCAGTACTTC.

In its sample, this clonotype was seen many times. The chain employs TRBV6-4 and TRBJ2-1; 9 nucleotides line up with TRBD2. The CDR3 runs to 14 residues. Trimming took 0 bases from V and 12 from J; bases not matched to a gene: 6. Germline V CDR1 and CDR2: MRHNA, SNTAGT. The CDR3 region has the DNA TGTGCCAGCAGTGACTCAGCCCTAGCGGGATTGCAGTTCTTC. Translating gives CASSDSALAGLQFF.

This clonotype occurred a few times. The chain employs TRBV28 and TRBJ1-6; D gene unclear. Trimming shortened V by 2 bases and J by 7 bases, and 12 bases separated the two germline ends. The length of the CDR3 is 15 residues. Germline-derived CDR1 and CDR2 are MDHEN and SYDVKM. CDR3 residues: CASSLNRNRNSPLHF. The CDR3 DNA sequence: TGTGCCAGCAGTTTAAACAGAAACAGAAATTCACCCCTCCACTTT.

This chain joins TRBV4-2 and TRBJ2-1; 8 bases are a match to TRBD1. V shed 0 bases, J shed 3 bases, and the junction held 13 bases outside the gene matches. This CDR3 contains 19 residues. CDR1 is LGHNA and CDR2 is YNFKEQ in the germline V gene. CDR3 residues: CASSQEPHRSGQVYNEQFF. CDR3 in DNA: TGTGCCAGCAGCCAAGAACCCCACCGATCGGGACAGGTCTACAATGAGCAGTTCTTC.

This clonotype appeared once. In DNA form, the CDR3 reads TGTGCCAGCAGCTTAGCCCCCGGGACTTGGGCTTTCTTT. Amino acid sequence: CASSLAPGTWAFF. The chain has TRBV11-3 and TRBJ1-1; tentatively, D is TRBD1 (5 bases). Deletions cut 1 base from V and 11 bases from J, with 14 bases between. The CDR3 spans 13 residues. Germline lookup yields CDR1 SGHNT and CDR2 YENEEA.

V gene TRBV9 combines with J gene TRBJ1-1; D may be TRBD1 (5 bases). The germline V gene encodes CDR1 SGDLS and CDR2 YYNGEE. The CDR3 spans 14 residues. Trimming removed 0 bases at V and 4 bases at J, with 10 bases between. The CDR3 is CASSVGGRFTEAFF. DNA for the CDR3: TGTGCCAGCAGCGTAGGGGGCAGGTTCACTGAAGCTTTCTTT.

The CDR3 DNA reads as TGTGCCAGCAGGTTAATGACAGGGTCGGCCAATGAGCAGTTCTTC. Translating it yields CASRLMTGSANEQFF. The V and J genes are TRBV2 and TRBJ2-1, with 7 bases fitting TRBD1. This CDR3 is built from 15 residues. Germline V gives CDR1 SNHLY, CDR2 FYNNEI. Trimming cost V 6 bases and J 6 bases; bases outside gene matches: 11. The full variable domain, its missing parts supplied by reference TRBV2 and TRBJ2-1, is EPEVTQTPSHQVTQMGQEVILRCVPISNHLYFYWYRQILGQKVEFLVSFYNNEISEKSEIFDDQFSVERPDGSNFTLKIRSTKLEDSAMYFCASRLMTGSANEQFFGPGTRLTVL.

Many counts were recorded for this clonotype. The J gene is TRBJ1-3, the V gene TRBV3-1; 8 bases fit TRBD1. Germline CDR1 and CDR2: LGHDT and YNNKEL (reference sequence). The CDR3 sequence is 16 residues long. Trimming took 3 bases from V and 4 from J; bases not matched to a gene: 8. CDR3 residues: CASSQGDRSKGNTIYF. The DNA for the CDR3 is TGTGCCAGCAGCCAGGGGGACAGGTCAAAAGGAAACACCATATATTTT.

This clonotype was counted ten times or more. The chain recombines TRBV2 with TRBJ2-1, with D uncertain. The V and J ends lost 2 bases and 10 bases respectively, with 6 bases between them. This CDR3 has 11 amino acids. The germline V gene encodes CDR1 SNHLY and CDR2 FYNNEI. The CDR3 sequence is CASSELGEQFF. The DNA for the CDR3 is TGTGCCAGCAGTGAATTGGGGGAGCAGTTCTTC.

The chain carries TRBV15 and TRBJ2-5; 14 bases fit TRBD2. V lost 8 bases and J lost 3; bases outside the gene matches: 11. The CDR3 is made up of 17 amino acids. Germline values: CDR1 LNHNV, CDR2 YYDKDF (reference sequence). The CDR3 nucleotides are TGTGCCACCGGCATCGGGACTAGCGGGAGAGGGGAAGAGACCCAGTACTTC. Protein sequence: CATGIGTSGRGEETQYF.

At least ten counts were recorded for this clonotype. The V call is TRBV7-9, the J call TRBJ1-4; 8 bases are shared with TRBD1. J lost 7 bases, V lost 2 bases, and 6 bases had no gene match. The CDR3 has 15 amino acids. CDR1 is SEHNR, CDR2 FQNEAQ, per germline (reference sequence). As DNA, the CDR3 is TGTGCCAGCAGCTTAAGGGGACAGGTGCTTGAAAAACTGTTTTTT. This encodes CASSLRGQVLEKLFF.

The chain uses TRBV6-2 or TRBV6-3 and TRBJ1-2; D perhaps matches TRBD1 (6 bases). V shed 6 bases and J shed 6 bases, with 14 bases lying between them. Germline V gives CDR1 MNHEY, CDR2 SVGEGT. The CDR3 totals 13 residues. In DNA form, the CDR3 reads TGTGCCAGCAGAAACCAGGGGATAGATGGCTACACCTTC. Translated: CASRNQGIDGYTF.

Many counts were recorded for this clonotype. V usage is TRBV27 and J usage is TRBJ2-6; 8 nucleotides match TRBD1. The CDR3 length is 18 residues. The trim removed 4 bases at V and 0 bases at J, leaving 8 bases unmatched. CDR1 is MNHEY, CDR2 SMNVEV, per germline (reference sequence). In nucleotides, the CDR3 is TGTGCCAGCAGTTACGGGACAGGATTTTCCTCTGGGGCCAACGTCCTGACTTTC. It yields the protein CASSYGTGFSSGANVLTF.

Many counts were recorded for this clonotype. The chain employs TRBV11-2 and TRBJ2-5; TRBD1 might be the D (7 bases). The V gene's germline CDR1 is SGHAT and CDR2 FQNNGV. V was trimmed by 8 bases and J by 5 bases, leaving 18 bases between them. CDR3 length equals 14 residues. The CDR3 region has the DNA TGTGCCAGCCTAGTTACAGGGGCGGGGGAGACCCAGTACTTC. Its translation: CASLVTGAGETQYF.

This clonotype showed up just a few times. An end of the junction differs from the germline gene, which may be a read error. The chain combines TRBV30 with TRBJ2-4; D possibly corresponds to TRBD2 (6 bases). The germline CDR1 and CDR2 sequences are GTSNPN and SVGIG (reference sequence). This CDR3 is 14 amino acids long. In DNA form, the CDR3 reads TGTGCCTGGAGTGTAGGCGGGGCCACAAACATTCAGTACTTC. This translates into CAWSVGGATNIQYF.

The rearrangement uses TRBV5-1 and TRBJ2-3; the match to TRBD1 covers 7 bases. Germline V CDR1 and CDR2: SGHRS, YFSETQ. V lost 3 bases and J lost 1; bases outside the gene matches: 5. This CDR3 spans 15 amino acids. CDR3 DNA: TGCGCCAGCAGCTGGGGGACAGTACGCACAGATACGCAGTATTTT. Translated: CASSWGTVRTDTQYF.

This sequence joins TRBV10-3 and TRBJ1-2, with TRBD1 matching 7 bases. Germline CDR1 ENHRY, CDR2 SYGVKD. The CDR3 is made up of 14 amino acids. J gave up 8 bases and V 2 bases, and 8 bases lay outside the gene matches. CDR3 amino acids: CAISERETGAGYTF. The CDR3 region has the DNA TGTGCCATCAGTGAGCGGGAAACAGGGGCGGGCTACACCTTC.

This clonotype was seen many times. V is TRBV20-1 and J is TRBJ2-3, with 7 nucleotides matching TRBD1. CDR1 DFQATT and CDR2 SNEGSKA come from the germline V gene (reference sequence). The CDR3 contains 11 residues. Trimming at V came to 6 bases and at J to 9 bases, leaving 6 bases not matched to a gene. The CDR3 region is CSALTGQTQYF. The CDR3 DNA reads TGCAGTGCGTTGACAGGGCAAACGCAGTATTTT.

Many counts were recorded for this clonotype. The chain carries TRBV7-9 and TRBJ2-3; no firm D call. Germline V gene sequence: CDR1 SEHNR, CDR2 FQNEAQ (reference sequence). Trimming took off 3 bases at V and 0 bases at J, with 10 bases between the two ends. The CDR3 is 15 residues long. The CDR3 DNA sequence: TGTGCCAGCAGCTTCGGCGGCCCCAGCACAGATACGCAGTATTTT. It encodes CASSFGGPSTDTQYF.

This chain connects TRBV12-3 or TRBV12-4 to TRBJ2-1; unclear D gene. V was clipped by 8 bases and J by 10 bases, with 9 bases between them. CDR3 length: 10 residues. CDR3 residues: CASGLPEQFF. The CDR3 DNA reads TGTGCCAGCGGCTTGCCAGAGCAGTTCTTC.

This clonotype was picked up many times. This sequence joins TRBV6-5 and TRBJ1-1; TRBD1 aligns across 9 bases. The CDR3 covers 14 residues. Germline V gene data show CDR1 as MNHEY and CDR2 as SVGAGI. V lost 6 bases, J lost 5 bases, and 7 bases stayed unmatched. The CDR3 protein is CASSLQGAVTEAFF. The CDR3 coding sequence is TGTGCCAGCAGCTTACAGGGGGCGGTTACTGAAGCTTTCTTT.

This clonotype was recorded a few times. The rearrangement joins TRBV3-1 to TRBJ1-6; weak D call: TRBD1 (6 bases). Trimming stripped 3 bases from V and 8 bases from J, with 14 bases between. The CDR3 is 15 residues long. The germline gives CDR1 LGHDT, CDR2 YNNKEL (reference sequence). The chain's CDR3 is CASSHLTEGDSPLHF. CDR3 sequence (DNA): TGTGCCAGCAGCCATTTGACAGAGGGGGATTCACCCCTCCACTTT.

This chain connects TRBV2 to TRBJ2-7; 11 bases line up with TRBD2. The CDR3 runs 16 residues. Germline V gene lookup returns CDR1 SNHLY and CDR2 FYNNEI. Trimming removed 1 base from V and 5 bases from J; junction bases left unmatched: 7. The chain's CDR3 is CASSEGVAGGLDEQYF. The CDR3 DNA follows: TGTGCCAGCAGTGAAGGAGTAGCGGGAGGGCTTGACGAGCAGTACTTC.

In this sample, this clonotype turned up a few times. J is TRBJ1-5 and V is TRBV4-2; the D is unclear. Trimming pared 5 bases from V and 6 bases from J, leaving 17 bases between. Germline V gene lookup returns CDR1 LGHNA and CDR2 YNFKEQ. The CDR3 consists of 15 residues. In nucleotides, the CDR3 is TGTGCCAGCAGCGGAGGAGGTTTCATCGGTCAGCCCCAGCATTTT. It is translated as CASSGGGFIGQPQHF.

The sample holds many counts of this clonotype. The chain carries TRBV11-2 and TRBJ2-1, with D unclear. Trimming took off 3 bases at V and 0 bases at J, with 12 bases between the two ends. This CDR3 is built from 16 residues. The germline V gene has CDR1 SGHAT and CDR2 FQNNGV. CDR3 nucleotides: TGTGCCAGCAGCTTTTGGTTAGTAGGCTCCTACAATGAGCAGTTCTTC. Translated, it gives CASSFWLVGSYNEQFF. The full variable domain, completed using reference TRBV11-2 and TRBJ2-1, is EAGVAQSPRYKIIEKRQSVAFWCNPISGHATLYWYQQILGQGPKLLIQFQNNGVVDDSQLPKDRFSAERLKGVDSTLKIQPAKLEDSAVYLCASSFWLVGSYNEQFFGPGTRLTVL.

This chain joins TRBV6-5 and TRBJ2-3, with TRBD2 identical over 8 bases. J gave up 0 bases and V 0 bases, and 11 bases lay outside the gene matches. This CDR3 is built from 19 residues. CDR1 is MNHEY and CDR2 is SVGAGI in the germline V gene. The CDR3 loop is CASSYSPGGPASSTDTQYF. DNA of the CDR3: TGTGCCAGCAGTTACTCCCCGGGAGGGCCCGCCTCTAGCACAGATACGCAGTATTTT.

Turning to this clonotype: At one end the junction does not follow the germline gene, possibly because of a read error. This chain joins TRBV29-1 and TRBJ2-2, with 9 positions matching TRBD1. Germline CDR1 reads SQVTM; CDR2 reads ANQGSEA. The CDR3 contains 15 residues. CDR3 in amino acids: CSVEGDRANIGELFF. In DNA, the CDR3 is TGCAGCGTTGAAGGGGACAGGGCGAACATCGGGGAGCTGTTTTTT.

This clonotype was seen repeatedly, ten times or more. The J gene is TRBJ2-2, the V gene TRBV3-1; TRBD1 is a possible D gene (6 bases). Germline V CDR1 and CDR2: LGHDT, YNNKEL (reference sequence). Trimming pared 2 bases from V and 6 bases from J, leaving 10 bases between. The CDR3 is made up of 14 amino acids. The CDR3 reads CASSQRDNSGELFF. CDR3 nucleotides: TGTGCCAGCAGCCAACGGGACAATTCCGGGGAGCTGTTTTTT.